Below, 3 T cell receptor beta chains from the same sample are listed, as sequenced in a study of blood T cell repertoires in COVID-19. Profiling relied on immunoSEQ multiplex PCR, and the TCRdb table lists in-frame clones only, not all of them. This sample has about 270,000 clones; approximately 84% occur once, and the top ten carry about a sixth. Sample: PBMCs or T cells enriched from blood (not recorded which). The source is a man younger than 35 who had recovered from COVID-19.

The V gene is TRBV4-2, the J gene TRBJ1-4; 11 bases match TRBD1. This CDR3 has 20 amino acids. CDR1 LGHNA and CDR2 YNFKEQ come from the germline V gene. Unmatched junction bases numbered 17, after V lost 2 bases and J lost 6 bases. Here the CDR3 reads CASSQLGTGGDWDVYEKLFF. Here the CDR3 DNA reads TGTGCCAGCAGCCAACTCGGGACAGGGGGGGATTGGGACGTATATGAAAAACTGTTTTTT.

This clone was seen more than once but under ten times. The chain couples TRBV6-5 to TRBJ2-1, with a weak D call TRBD2 (5 bases). Germline values: CDR1 MNHEY, CDR2 SVGAGI. The CDR3 totals 12 residues. V dropped 6 bases and J dropped 9 bases, with 12 bases sitting between them. This chain's CDR3 is CASRVPAGEQFF. CDR3 in DNA: TGTGCCAGCAGAGTCCCGGCGGGTGAGCAGTTCTTC.

This clone has just one count. The genes are TRBV3-1 (or the pseudogene TRBV3-2) and TRBJ1-1; D is possibly TRBD1 (6 bases). CDR3 length: 16 amino acids. The V and J ends lost 4 bases and 1 base respectively, with 16 bases between them. Germline V lookup: CDR1 LGHDT, CDR2 YNNKEL (reference sequence). Here the CDR3 reads CASSPRLGAGNTEAFF. As DNA, the CDR3 is TGTGCCAGCAGCCCACGTCTGGGGGCGGGGAACACTGAAGCTTTCTTT.